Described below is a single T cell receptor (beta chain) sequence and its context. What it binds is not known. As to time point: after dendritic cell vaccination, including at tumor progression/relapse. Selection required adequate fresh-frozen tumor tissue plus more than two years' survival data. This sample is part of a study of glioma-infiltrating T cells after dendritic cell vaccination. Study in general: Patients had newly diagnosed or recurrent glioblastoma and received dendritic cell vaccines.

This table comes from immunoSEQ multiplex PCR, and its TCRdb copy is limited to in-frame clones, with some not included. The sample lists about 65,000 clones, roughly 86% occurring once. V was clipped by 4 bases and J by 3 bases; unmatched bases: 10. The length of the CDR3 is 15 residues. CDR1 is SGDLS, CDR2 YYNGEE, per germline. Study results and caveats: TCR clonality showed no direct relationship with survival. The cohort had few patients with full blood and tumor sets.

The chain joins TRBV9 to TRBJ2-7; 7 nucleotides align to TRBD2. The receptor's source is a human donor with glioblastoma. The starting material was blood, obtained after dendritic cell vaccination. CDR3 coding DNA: TGTGCCAGCAGCCCCCGACTAGCAAGTAACTACGAGCAGTACTTC. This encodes CASSPRLASNYEQYF.